What follows are 32 T cell receptor beta chains derived from one specimen sequenced in a study of cytomegalovirus exposure and HLA in healthy donors. PCR was performed using 60 Vbeta and 13 Jbeta primers. Only in-frame clones appear in the TCRdb table, and some are missing; sequencing was by immunoSEQ multiplex PCR. Altogether around 78,000 clones are present, 60% to 85% being singletons, with the ten largest covering around 0.96%. Sequencing input: PBMCs. These receptors originate from a male donor in good health and CMV-seronegative.

This clone has a handful of counts. The chain recombines TRBV5-1 with TRBJ2-7, with 8 bases that match TRBD2. J was trimmed by 4 bases and V by 4 bases; bases with no gene match: 10. The germline gives CDR1 SGHRS, CDR2 YFSETQ. This CDR3 is built from 15 residues. The CDR3 spells CASSPREGPDYEQYF. Written as DNA, the CDR3 is TGCGCCAGCAGCCCTCGGGAGGGTCCTGATTACGAGCAGTACTTC.

The rearrangement links TRBV28 to TRBJ2-1; tentative D call: TRBD2 (6 bases). The V and J ends lost 4 bases and 6 bases respectively, with 13 bases between them. CDR3 length: 14 amino acids. Germline CDR1 MDHEN, CDR2 SYDVKM. CDR3 amino acids: CASSSASVSNEQFF. DNA of the CDR3: TGTGCCAGCAGTTCAGCTAGCGTTTCCAATGAGCAGTTCTTC. Filled out from reference TRBV28 and TRBJ2-1, the complete variable domain reads DVKVTQSSRYLVKRTGEKVFLECVQDMDHENMFWYRQDPGLGLRLIYFSYDVKMKEKGDIPEGYSVSREKKERFSLILESASTNQTSMYLCASSSASVSNEQFFGPGTRLTVL.

The rearrangement joins TRBV7-9 to TRBJ1-2, with D uncertain. The germline gives CDR1 SEHNR, CDR2 FQNEAQ (reference sequence). The V end lost 3 bases, the J end lost 5 bases, and 10 bases lay between the germline ends. This CDR3 has 13 residues. The CDR3 loop is CASSLGEAYGYTF. The CDR3 bases are TGTGCCAGCAGCTTGGGAGAGGCGTATGGCTACACCTTC.

The chain couples TRBV7-6 to TRBJ1-6, with D unclear. Between the trimmed V and J ends, which lost 4 bases and 5 bases, there was a span of 9 bases. The CDR3 is made up of 14 amino acids. CDR1 SGHVS and CDR2 FNYEAQ come from the germline V gene. The CDR3 is CASSSTGDNSPLHF. CDR3 coding DNA: TGTGCCAGCAGCTCGACTGGCGATAATTCACCCCTCCACTTT. The full variable domain, in which reference TRBV7-6 and TRBJ1-6 provide the parts outside the CDR3, is GAGVSQSPRYKVTKRGQDVALRCDPISGHVSLYWYRQALGQGPEFLTYFNYEAQQDKSGLPNDRFSAERPEGSISTLTIQRTEQRDSAMYRCASSSTGDNSPLHFGNGTRLTVT.

The chain has TRBV5-6 and TRBJ2-5; D unclear. CDR1 is SGHDT, CDR2 YYEEEE, per germline. The CDR3 is 11 residues long. V lost 4 bases and J lost 7, with 8 bases in between. CDR3 amino acids: CASSGTWTQYF. CDR3 sequence (DNA): TGTGCCAGCAGCGGTACATGGACCCAGTACTTC.

This clone was seen more than once but under ten times. The J gene is TRBJ2-3, the V gene TRBV9; 13 bases match TRBD2. Germline CDR1 is SGDLS and CDR2 is YYNGEE. The length of the CDR3 is 18 residues. Trimming at V came to 4 bases and at J to 0 bases, leaving 8 bases not matched to a gene. The chain's CDR3 is CASSQRLAGGVSTDTQYF. The CDR3 nucleotides are TGTGCCAGCAGCCAGCGACTAGCGGGGGGAGTAAGCACAGATACGCAGTATTTT.

The J gene is TRBJ1-4, the V gene TRBV2, with 8 positions matching TRBD1. The CDR3 runs 13 residues. V lost 6 bases, J lost 6 bases, and 3 bases stayed unmatched. CDR1 is SNHLY and CDR2 is FYNNEI in the germline V gene. For the CDR3, the DNA is TGTGCCAGCAGAAAGGACAGGGATGAAAAACTGTTTTTT. This codes for CASRKDRDEKLFF.

Worth noting for this clone: A read error may produce the germline difference seen at one junction end. This chain connects TRBV7-9 to TRBJ2-3, with 7 bases fitting TRBD1. The germline CDR1 and CDR2 sequences are SEHNR and FQNEAQ (reference sequence). This CDR3 has 15 residues. CDR3: CSSSRQGPPTDTQYF. CDR3 DNA: TGTTCCAGCAGCAGACAGGGCCCCCCCACAGATACGCAGTATTTT. Combining the CDR3 with reference TRBV7-9 and TRBJ2-3 gives the whole variable domain DTGVSQNPRHKITKRGQNVTFRCDPISEHNRLYWYRQTLGQGPEFLTYFQNEAQLEKSRLLSDRFSAERPKGSFSTLEIQRTEQGDSAMYLCSSSRQGPPTDTQYFGPGTRLTVL.

The gene calls are TRBV6-5 and TRBJ2-3, with TRBD2 as a possible D gene (6 bases). The length of the CDR3 is 13 residues. CDR1 and CDR2 from the germline V gene are MNHEY and SVGAGI. Deletions cut 6 bases from V and 3 bases from J, with 10 bases between. The CDR3 bases are TGTGCCAGCAGCTCCCGGGAGACAGATACGCAGTATTTT. It specifies CASSSRETDTQYF.

V is TRBV29-1 and J is TRBJ2-5; 8 nucleotides match TRBD2. CDR3 length: 12 amino acids. Per germline, CDR1 SQVTM and CDR2 ANQGSEA. V gave up 4 bases and J gave up 4 bases; unmatched junction bases: 2. CDR3 DNA: TGCAGCGTTGTGGCGGGGGGAGAGACCCAGTACTTC. Translated, it gives CSVVAGGETQYF.

The chain recombines TRBV27 with TRBJ2-1; 7 bases line up with TRBD1. CDR1 is MNHEY and CDR2 is SMNVEV in the germline V gene (reference sequence). This CDR3 has 15 residues. The trim removed 6 bases at V and 2 bases at J, leaving 7 bases unmatched. Here the CDR3 DNA reads TGTGCCAGCAGACCCGACAGGGAGACCTACAATGAGCAGTTCTTC. It is translated as CASRPDRETYNEQFF.

This chain joins TRBV2 and TRBJ2-3; 7 nucleotides agree with TRBD1. CDR3 size: 15 residues. V dropped 10 bases and J dropped 4; count of bases not matched to a gene: 14. The germline gives CDR1 SNHLY, CDR2 FYNNEI. CDR3 DNA: TGTGCCACCCCTAACCGGGACAGCCGAGCAGATACGCAGTATTTT. Its translation: CATPNRDSRADTQYF.

The chain links TRBV6-6 to TRBJ1-2; D unclear. The CDR3 extends over 13 amino acids. Germline CDR1 reads MNHNY; CDR2 reads SVGAGI (reference sequence). V was cut by 4 bases and J by 5 bases, with 11 bases left in between. DNA of the CDR3: TGTGCCAGCAGTTCCCCCGGGAGGTATGGCTACACCTTC. This translates into CASSSPGRYGYTF.

This clone showed up just a few times. J is TRBJ1-2 and V is TRBV23-1; no definite D call. TRBV23-1 is labeled an ORF, and its function is uncertain. The CDR3 has 14 residues. The ends were cut back, 2 bases at V and 4 bases at J, with 11 bases in the middle. This CDR3 reads CASSQPAGGYGYTF. In DNA, the CDR3 is TGCGCCAGCAGTCAACCGGCTGGCGGCTATGGCTACACCTTC.

In this sample, this clone turned up a few times. The J gene is TRBJ1-1, the V gene TRBV5-1; 9 positions agree with TRBD1. CDR1 and CDR2 from the germline V gene are SGHRS and YFSETQ. The CDR3 is made up of 16 amino acids. The trim removed 4 bases at V and 0 bases at J, leaving 7 bases unmatched. The CDR3 coding sequence is TGCGCCAGCAGCCCCGGGACAGGGACGATGAACACTGAAGCTTTCTTT. It is translated as CASSPGTGTMNTEAFF. The full variable domain, its missing parts supplied by reference TRBV5-1 and TRBJ1-1, is KAGVTQTPRYLIKTRGQQVTLSCSPISGHRSVSWYQQTPGQGLQFLFEYFSETQRNKGNFPGRFSGRQFSNSRSEMNVSTLELGDSALYLCASSPGTGTMNTEAFFGQGTRLTVV.

There are a few counts of this clone. This rearrangement joins TRBV5-1 to TRBJ2-1, with 9 nucleotides matching TRBD1. This CDR3 is 15 amino acids long. J gave up 6 bases and V 4 bases, and 8 bases lay outside the gene matches. The V gene's germline CDR1 is SGHRS and CDR2 YFSETQ. The DNA for the CDR3 is TGCGCCAGCAGCCAAGGACAGGGGACCTTCAATGAGCAGTTCTTC. Its translation: CASSQGQGTFNEQFF.

This clone was observed a handful of times. This chain joins TRBV6-5 and TRBJ2-1; a possible D gene is TRBD1 (6 bases). CDR3 length equals 15 residues. Trimming cost V 2 bases and J 0 bases, with 8 bases left between them. Germline V gene lookup returns CDR1 MNHEY and CDR2 SVGAGI. The chain's CDR3 is CASSYEQGSYNEQFF. DNA for the CDR3: TGTGCCAGCAGTTACGAACAGGGCTCCTACAATGAGCAGTTCTTC.

This clone was observed a single time. This chain connects TRBV30 to TRBJ2-5, with 9 bases matching TRBD2. CDR3 size: 16 residues. V was pared by 3 bases and J by 2 bases, with 10 bases of the junction left unmatched. Germline-derived CDR1 and CDR2 are GTSNPN and SVGIG (reference sequence). CDR3 sequence: CAWSLPRLADQETQYF. Written as DNA, the CDR3 is TGTGCCTGGAGCCTACCTCGACTAGCGGATCAAGAGACCCAGTACTTC.

The chain joins TRBV5-1 to TRBJ1-1; D unresolved. Germline values: CDR1 SGHRS, CDR2 YFSETQ. Trimming took 4 bases from V and 1 from J, leaving 8 bases between them. This CDR3 comprises 13 residues. CDR3 loop: CASSEGTNTEAFF. Written as DNA, the CDR3 is TGCGCCAGCAGCGAGGGTACGAACACTGAAGCTTTCTTT.

J is TRBJ2-7 and V is TRBV27; D possibly corresponds to TRBD2 (5 bases). Germline V gene data show CDR1 as MNHEY and CDR2 as SMNVEV (reference sequence). There are 15 residues in the CDR3. Trimming took 1 base from V and 0 from J, leaving 10 bases between them. This CDR3 reads CASSLYEGFSYEQYF. The CDR3 DNA reads as TGTGCCAGCAGTTTATATGAGGGCTTCTCCTACGAGCAGTACTTC.

The chain carries TRBV19 and TRBJ1-2; possibly TRBD1 for D (6 bases). The CDR3 consists of 13 residues. CDR1 LNHDA and CDR2 SQIVND come from the germline V gene (reference sequence). The ends were cut back, 1 base at V and 7 bases at J, with 10 bases in the middle. The CDR3 nucleotides are TGTGCCAGTAGTATAGCGGGGGGCTTTGGCTACACCTTC. Translation: CASSIAGGFGYTF. The full variable domain, with the rest looked up from reference TRBV19 and TRBJ1-2, is DGGITQSPKYLFRKEGQNVTLSCEQNLNHDAMYWYRQDPGQGLRLIYYSQIVNDFQKGDIAEGYSVSREKKESFPLTVTSAQKNPTAFYLCASSIAGGFGYTFGSGTRLTVV.

The chain employs TRBV4-2 and TRBJ2-5, with a possible D match to TRBD1 (6 bases). The V gene lost 3 bases and the J gene lost 3 bases, with 14 bases spanning the gap. The CDR3 totals 15 residues. Germline V gene lookup returns CDR1 LGHNA and CDR2 YNFKEQ. The DNA for the CDR3 is TGTGCCAGCAGCCATAGGCTGGGGGCCGAAGAGACCCAGTACTTC. Translated, it gives CASSHRLGAEETQYF.

About this clone itself: Other DNA sequences of this sample code for an identical CDR3. The V and J genes are TRBV7-9 and TRBJ1-1, with D uncertain. Germline V lookup: CDR1 SEHNR, CDR2 FQNEAQ (reference sequence). The V end was cut by 2 bases, the J end by 7 bases, with 8 bases between. The CDR3 contains 12 residues. CDR3 sequence reads: CASSLLRHEAFF. The CDR3 DNA is TGTGCCAGCAGCTTACTACGACATGAAGCTTTCTTT. The full variable domain, completed using reference TRBV7-9 and TRBJ1-1, is DTGVSQNPRHKITKRGQNVTFRCDPISEHNRLYWYRQTLGQGPEFLTYFQNEAQLEKSRLLSDRFSAERPKGSFSTLEIQRTEQGDSAMYLCASSLLRHEAFFGQGTRLTVV.

The chain couples TRBV7-3 to TRBJ1-1; 7 nucleotides match TRBD1. Losses at the gene ends were 5 bases for V and 5 bases for J; bases not matched to a gene: 5. The CDR3 is made up of 13 amino acids. Germline values: CDR1 SGHTA, CDR2 FQGTGA. CDR3 residues: CASSPDRETEAFF. The DNA for the CDR3 is TGTGCCAGCAGCCCCGACAGGGAAACTGAAGCTTTCTTT.

This clone was seen just once. This sequence joins TRBV18 and TRBJ2-1; 9 bases are shared with TRBD1. J gave up 7 bases and V 6 bases, and 10 bases lay outside the gene matches. Germline lookup yields CDR1 KGHSH and CDR2 LQKENI. The CDR3 sequence is 15 residues long. CDR3 in amino acids: CASSPSPGTGNEQFF. The CDR3 nucleotides are TGTGCCAGCTCCCCCAGTCCCGGGACAGGGAATGAGCAGTTCTTC.

The CDR3 DNA sequence: TGCGCCAGCAGCTTGGCGCGGGCATCTAGGCAATACAATGAGCAGTTCTTC. It is translated as CASSLARASRQYNEQFF. The V call is TRBV5-1, the J call TRBJ2-1, with a tentative D call TRBD2 (5 bases). This CDR3 region has 17 residues. Looked up from germline, CDR1 is SGHRS and CDR2 is YFSETQ. With 0 bases removed from V and 4 bases from J, the gap between germline ends came to 17 bases.

This chain connects TRBV9 to TRBJ2-5, with a tentative D call TRBD2 (6 bases). Looked up from germline, CDR1 is SGDLS and CDR2 is YYNGEE. Trimming removed 2 bases from V and 5 bases from J, with 13 bases in between. This CDR3 is built from 14 residues. The CDR3 DNA follows: TGTGCCAGCAGCGTCCGGGACTCAGGGGAGACCCAGTACTTC. It specifies CASSVRDSGETQYF.

The chain couples TRBV7-2 to TRBJ2-3; TRBD2 is a possible D gene (6 bases). Germline V lookup: CDR1 SGHTA, CDR2 FQGNSA. Trimming took 0 bases from V and 3 from J, leaving 7 bases between them. CDR3 length: 14 amino acids. The CDR3 protein is CASSLARGTDTQYF. CDR3 DNA sequence: TGTGCCAGCAGCTTAGCGCGGGGAACAGATACGCAGTATTTT.

V gene TRBV5-1 combines with J gene TRBJ1-2; tentative D call: TRBD1 (6 bases). Trimming removed 4 bases at V and 8 bases at J, with 15 bases between. The CDR3 consists of 13 residues. Germline assignment: CDR1 SGHRS and CDR2 YFSETQ. In DNA form, the CDR3 reads TGCGCCAGCAGCCCGCTGGGGGCTGGGGGCTACACCTTC. It is translated as CASSPLGAGGYTF.

The chain carries TRBV4-3 and TRBJ2-7; no reliable D call. Trimming stripped 0 bases from V and 4 bases from J, with 13 bases between. CDR3 length: 15 amino acids. Germline lookup yields CDR1 LGHNA and CDR2 YSLEER. The CDR3 nucleotides are TGCGCCAGCAGCCAAGATTCTTCGAGGCTATACGAGCAGTACTTC. Translation: CASSQDSSRLYEQYF.

The chain recombines TRBV6-6 with TRBJ2-7; 7 nucleotides line up with TRBD1. The CDR3 length is 15 residues. In germline, CDR1 is MNHNY, CDR2 SVGAGI (reference sequence). J gave up 3 bases and V 0 bases, and 5 bases lay outside the gene matches. CDR3 in amino acids: CASSYSRDRDYEQYF. The DNA for the CDR3 is TGTGCCAGCAGTTACTCGAGAGACAGGGACTACGAGCAGTACTTC.

J is TRBJ1-1 and V is TRBV11-3; D gene uncertain. The ends were cut back, 2 bases at V and 1 base at J, with 5 bases in the middle. Germline V gives CDR1 SGHNT, CDR2 YENEEA. The CDR3 has 13 residues. The CDR3 here is CASSLSQNTEAFF. The CDR3 DNA reads as TGTGCCAGCAGCTTATCCCAGAACACTGAAGCTTTCTTT.